The 30 T cell receptor beta chains in this list originate from one sample, sequenced in a study of yellow fever vaccine responses in identical twins (dated by TCRdb to the late 2010s). Library preparation used RT-PCR. Data came from an Illumina HiSeq 2500. Using fastp at Q25 and MiXCR, TCRdb reprocessed the public reads and kept productive beta chains. Merged by CDR3 protein, the rows form single entries marked with the most common genes and DNA. The sample table lists over 450 distinct CDR3 sequences, less than 90% of them with a count of one. Around 15% of the sample comes from the top ten. The material sequenced was T cells from blood (PBMCs), unsorted or a sorted subset (not recorded which), taken before or after yellow fever vaccination (not recorded which). All receptors derive from a woman younger than 35 who received the yellow fever vaccine. Donor details come from another sample of the same person, matched by shared clones.

The chain has TRBV12-5 and TRBJ2-5; no clear D gene. This CDR3 has 19 residues. The ends were cut back, 2 bases at V and 0 bases at J, with 22 bases in the middle. Germline V gives CDR1 LGHNT, CDR2 FRNRAP. CDR3 sequence reads: CASGLFAGFGWGNQETQYF. CDR3 bases: TGTGCTAGTGGTTTGTTCGCCGGTTTTGGTTGGGGAAACCAAGAGACCCAGTACTTC.

The rearrangement uses TRBV29-1 and TRBJ1-1; possible D gene TRBD1, 6 bases. The germline CDR1 and CDR2 sequences are SQVTM and ANQGSEA. This CDR3 spans 15 amino acids. V was trimmed by 0 bases and J by 3 bases, leaving 14 bases between them. The chain's CDR3 is CSVEDRGTSYTEAFF. The CDR3 DNA follows: TGCAGCGTTGAAGATCGGGGGACATCGTACACTGAAGCTTTCTTT.

The CDR3 loop is CASRPRGTGELFF. The CDR3 DNA is TGTGCCAGCAGGCCCAGGGGGACCGGGGAGCTGTTTTTT. The gene calls are TRBV2 and TRBJ2-2; 7 nucleotides agree with TRBD1. This CDR3 spans 13 amino acids. CDR1 is SNHLY, CDR2 FYNNEI, per germline. V lost 6 bases to trimming and J lost 5 bases; unmatched junction nucleotides: 3.

This clonotype showed up just a few times. The CDR3 coding sequence is TGTGCCAGCAGTCCTAGCACAGATACGCAGTATTTT. It yields the protein CASSPSTDTQYF. The V call is TRBV27, the J call TRBJ2-3, with D uncertain. Germline V lookup: CDR1 MNHEY, CDR2 SMNVEV (reference sequence). Deletions cut 5 bases from V and 0 bases from J, with 3 bases between. The CDR3 totals 12 residues.

The chain couples TRBV7-4 to TRBJ2-7, with unresolved D. The CDR3 spans 14 residues. Trimming left V 3 bases short and J 8 bases short, with 17 bases between. Germline CDR1 reads SGHVT; CDR2 reads SQSDAQ. The CDR3 loop reads CASSFGVGQTKQYV. The DNA for the CDR3 is TGTGCCAGCAGCTTTGGGGTTGGGCAGACCAAGCAGTACGTC.

This clonotype was counted a single time. The V call is TRBV4-1, the J call TRBJ2-2; TRBD1 matches at 8 bases. The CDR3 length is 16 residues. V was clipped by 2 bases and J by 4 bases; unmatched bases: 6. Germline loops: CDR1 MGHRA, CDR2 YSYEKL. The CDR3 nucleotides are TGCGCCAGCAGCCAACCCCAGACAGGGGTCACCGGGGAGCTGTTTTTT. Translated, it gives CASSQPQTGVTGELFF.

The chain uses TRBV29-1 and TRBJ1-4, with 8 bases aligning to TRBD1. The CDR3 totals 13 residues. V gave up 5 bases and J gave up 8 bases; unmatched junction bases: 7. Germline assignment: CDR1 SQVTM and CDR2 ANQGSEA. The CDR3 sequence: CSVRTGLEEKLFF. DNA of the CDR3: TGCAGCGTTCGGACAGGGCTCGAGGAAAAACTGTTTTTT.

V gene TRBV5-4 combines with J gene TRBJ2-1; a possible D gene is TRBD1 (5 bases). The V and J ends lost 2 bases and 6 bases respectively, with 6 bases between them. The CDR3 covers 12 residues. Germline V gives CDR1 SGHNT, CDR2 YYREEE (reference sequence). The CDR3 bases are TGTGCCAGCAGCTTAACAGGCAATGAGCAGTTCTTC. It translates to CASSLTGNEQFF. Full variable domain (rest looked up from reference TRBV5-4 and TRBJ2-1): ETGVTQSPTHLIKTRGQQVTLRCSSQSGHNTVSWYQQALGQGPQFIFQYYREEENGRGNFPPRFSGLQFPNYSSELNVNALELDDSALYLCASSLTGNEQFFGPGTRLTVL.

This clonotype was counted only a few times. In DNA, the CDR3 is TGTGCCATCAGGCCCGGGGGCCACTATGGCTACACCTTC. Its protein product is CAIRPGGHYGYTF. The rearrangement joins TRBV10-3 to TRBJ1-2, with D tentatively TRBD1 (6 bases). This CDR3 region has 13 residues. Germline values: CDR1 ENHRY, CDR2 SYGVKD. Trimming cost V 6 bases and J 3 bases, with 11 bases left between them.

This chain uses TRBV15 with TRBJ2-7; D uncertain. CDR1 is LNHNV and CDR2 is YYDKDF in the germline V gene (reference sequence). The CDR3 length is 14 residues. Trimming cost V 3 bases and J 2 bases, with 11 bases left between them. CDR3 in amino acids: CATSRSDRPYEQYF. The CDR3 bases are TGTGCCACCAGCAGGTCCGACCGGCCCTACGAGCAGTACTTC. The whole variable domain, filled in from reference TRBV15 and TRBJ2-7, reads DAMVIQNPRYQVTQFGKPVTLSCSQTLNHNVMYWYQQKSSQAPKLLFHYYDKDFNNEADTPDNFQSRRPNTSFCFLDIRSPGLGDTAMYLCATSRSDRPYEQYFGPGTRLTVT.

The chain uses TRBV11-1 and TRBJ2-2; TRBD1 or TRBD2 may be the D gene (5 bases each). Germline V gives CDR1 SGHAT, CDR2 FQDESV (reference sequence). V lost 0 bases, J lost 6 bases, and 8 bases lay in between. The CDR3 contains 14 residues. DNA for the CDR3: TGTGCCAGCAGCTTAGCGGGGGTTTCCGGGGAGCTGTTTTTT. This gives the protein CASSLAGVSGELFF.

The CDR3 sequence is CASSVARDRGGHEQFF. CDR3 DNA: TGTGCCAGCAGCGTAGCAAGGGACAGGGGAGGCCATGAGCAGTTCTTC. The chain carries TRBV9 and TRBJ2-1; 10 nucleotides agree with TRBD1. This CDR3 contains 16 residues. The V segment lost 0 bases and the J segment 8 bases; nucleotides outside the gene matches: 8. Germline V lookup: CDR1 SGDLS, CDR2 YYNGEE.

The rearrangement uses TRBV12-3 or TRBV12-4 and TRBJ1-2, with D possibly matching TRBD1 (5 bases). The CDR3 totals 14 residues. With 6 bases removed from V and 4 bases from J, the gap between germline ends came to 15 bases. CDR3 protein: CASRQMGEFYGYTF. The CDR3 bases are TGTGCCAGCAGGCAGATGGGGGAATTCTATGGCTACACCTTC.

This clonotype was seen a few times. This chain connects TRBV5-5 to TRBJ1-2; unclear D gene. This CDR3 has 13 residues. Germline CDR1 reads SGHKS; CDR2 reads YYEKEE (reference sequence). The V gene lost 0 bases and the J gene lost 6 bases, with 9 bases spanning the gap. CDR3 in amino acids: CASSLEPRDGYTF. CDR3 coding DNA: TGTGCCAGCAGCTTGGAGCCACGGGATGGCTACACCTTC. Full variable domain (remainder filled in from reference TRBV5-5 and TRBJ1-2): DAGVTQSPTHLIKTRGQQVTLRCSPISGHKSVSWYQQVLGQGPQFIFQYYEKEERGRGNFPDRFSARQFPNYSSELNVNALLLGDSALYLCASSLEPRDGYTFGSGTRLTVV.

The V gene is TRBV5-4, the J gene TRBJ2-3; either TRBD1 or TRBD2 may supply D (5 bases each). This CDR3 spans 15 amino acids. V was cut by 4 bases and J by 0 bases, with 12 bases left in between. Germline V lookup: CDR1 SGHNT, CDR2 YYREEE (reference sequence). The CDR3 here is CASSGGPTSTDTQYF. The DNA of the CDR3 is TGTGCCAGCAGCGGGGGACCCACCAGCACAGATACGCAGTATTTT.

The chain joins TRBV7-8 to TRBJ1-1; D may be TRBD1 (6 bases). Trimming cost V 1 base and J 3 bases, with 9 bases left between them. Germline CDR1 is SGHVS and CDR2 is FQNEAQ. The CDR3 contains 14 residues. The DNA of the CDR3 is TGTGCCAGCAGCTTAGACAGGGTCGACACTGAAGCTTTCTTT. Amino acids: CASSLDRVDTEAFF.

This chain uses TRBV11-1 with TRBJ2-3, with TRBD2 matching over 13 bases. The CDR3 is 18 amino acids. Unmatched junction bases numbered 9, after V lost 4 bases and J lost 2 bases. Germline CDR1 reads SGHAT; CDR2 reads FQDESV (reference sequence). The CDR3 loop is CASSSRITSGGDTDTQYF. CDR3 DNA: TGTGCCAGCAGCTCCAGGATTACTAGCGGGGGGGACACAGATACGCAGTATTTT. Together with reference TRBV11-1 and TRBJ2-3, the CDR3 gives the full variable domain: EAEVAQSPRYKITEKSQAVAFWCDPISGHATLYWYRQILGQGPELLVQFQDESVVDDSQLPKDRFSAERLKGVDSTLKIQPAELGDSAMYLCASSSRITSGGDTDTQYFGPGTRLTVL.

V and J are TRBV11-1 and TRBJ2-3, with 11 bases matching TRBD2. With V trimmed by 5 bases and J by 5 bases, 6 bases remained unmatched. The CDR3 has 15 residues. CDR1 is SGHAT and CDR2 is FQDESV in the germline V gene (reference sequence). As DNA, the CDR3 is TGTGCCAGCAGCGCCGAACTAGCGGGAGTAGATACGCAGTATTTT. It specifies CASSAELAGVDTQYF.

This clonotype was detected a few times. Compared with germline, one end of the junction differs, possibly owing to a read error. Here the CDR3 reads CASSRDGHNLLF. The CDR3 nucleotides read TGCGCCAGCAGTCGTGACGGACATAATCTGCTTTTT. This chain links TRBV23-1 with TRBJ1-4; D is possibly TRBD1 (5 bases). TRBV23-1 is flagged as an ORF with uncertain function. The CDR3 has 12 residues.

V and J are TRBV6-1 and TRBJ2-2; 12 bases are shared with TRBD2. V was clipped by 8 bases and J by 4 bases; unmatched bases: 8. From germline, CDR1 is MNHNS and CDR2 SASEGT. The CDR3 spans 16 residues. CDR3 region: CASDASGGEITGELFF. CDR3 DNA: TGTGCCAGCGATGCTAGCGGGGGGGAGATCACCGGGGAGCTGTTTTTT.

This chain joins TRBV4-3 and TRBJ1-6, with no clear D. V lost 0 bases, J lost 0 bases, and 12 bases lay in between. Germline CDR1 LGHNA, CDR2 YSLEER. This CDR3 contains 18 residues. CDR3 residues: CASSQDTVGSSYNSPLHF. The CDR3 nucleotides read TGCGCCAGCAGCCAAGACACTGTGGGAAGCTCCTATAATTCACCCCTCCACTTT.

The chain carries TRBV13 and TRBJ2-2; D gene uncertain. Trimming took 5 bases from V and 1 from J, leaving 14 bases between them. Germline V gives CDR1 PRHDT, CDR2 FYEKMQ (reference sequence). The CDR3 is made up of 16 amino acids. CDR3 DNA sequence: TGTGCCAGCAGCCCAGTGGCCAGCGAGAACACCGGGGAGCTGTTTTTT. The encoded protein is CASSPVASENTGELFF.

The CDR3 nucleotides are TGCAGTGCTCGAAGTGGGGAAACTGAAGCTTTCTTT. Encoded protein: CSARSGETEAFF. J is TRBJ1-1 and V is TRBV20-1; D not resolved. Germline V gene data show CDR1 as DFQATT and CDR2 as SNEGSKA (reference sequence). Trimming stripped 5 bases from V and 5 bases from J, with 12 bases between. The CDR3 spans 12 residues.

This CDR3 reads CSVEVPGHWNTEAFF. CDR3 coding DNA: TGCAGCGTTGAAGTCCCTGGACACTGGAACACTGAAGCTTTCTTT. The rearrangement links TRBV29-1 to TRBJ1-1; D is possibly TRBD1 (5 bases). The length of the CDR3 is 15 residues. V shed 1 base and J shed 1 base, with 13 bases lying between them. Germline V gene sequence: CDR1 SQVTM, CDR2 ANQGSEA.

The chain is built from TRBV11-1 and TRBJ2-6, with a weak D call TRBD2 (5 bases). Deletions cut 5 bases from V and 0 bases from J, with 8 bases between. Germline V gene data show CDR1 as SGHAT and CDR2 as FQDESV (reference sequence). The CDR3 loop spans 15 amino acids. The CDR3 sequence: CASSVRGSGANVLTF. DNA of the CDR3: TGTGCCAGCAGCGTACGGGGCTCTGGGGCCAACGTCCTGACTTTC.

Only one count was recorded for this clonotype. The gene calls are TRBV24-1 and TRBJ2-3, with 8 bases lining up with TRBD2. Trimming took 7 bases from V and 5 from J; bases not matched to a gene: 7. The length of the CDR3 is 14 residues. Germline V CDR1 and CDR2: KGHDR, SFDVKD. The DNA of the CDR3 is TGTGCCACCAGGGATAGCGGGGCCAGAGATACGCAGTATTTT. Translated: CATRDSGARDTQYF.

The chain links TRBV7-1 to TRBJ1-2, with no clear D. TRBV7-1 is treated as an ORF (open reading frame) with a function not yet certain. This CDR3 has 12 amino acids. Trimming left V 3 bases short and J 6 bases short, with 8 bases between. This CDR3 is CASSSGVDGYTF. The CDR3 nucleotides read TGTGCCAGCAGCTCGGGAGTTGATGGCTACACCTTC.

The V and J genes are TRBV11-1 and TRBJ2-1; TRBD2 matches 11 bases. CDR3 size: 15 residues. Germline V gene data show CDR1 as SGHAT and CDR2 as FQDESV (reference sequence). V was pared by 5 bases and J by 5 bases, with 5 bases of the junction left unmatched. The CDR3 DNA reads TGTGCCAGCAGCCCTCCTAGCGGGAGGCACAATGAGCAGTTCTTC. As protein: CASSPPSGRHNEQFF.

The CDR3 nucleotides read TGTGCCACCAGCAGCGGGTCCCTGGGCTACAATGAGCAGTTCTTC. Residues: CATSSGSLGYNEQFF. The V gene is TRBV15, the J gene TRBJ2-1; D uncertain. The germline V gene has CDR1 LNHNV and CDR2 YYDKDF (reference sequence). Trimming removed 3 bases from V and 3 bases from J, with 12 bases in between. This CDR3 has 15 residues.

Only one count was recorded for this clonotype. The rearrangement uses TRBV20-1 and TRBJ2-1, with TRBD2 matching over 7 bases. Germline-derived CDR1 and CDR2 are DFQATT and SNEGSKA (reference sequence). CDR3 length equals 18 residues. Trimming took 2 bases from V and 8 from J; bases not matched to a gene: 21. The CDR3 protein is CSARTGLVGGYRFDEQFF. The DNA for the CDR3 is TGCAGTGCTAGAACAGGACTAGTTGGCGGGTATCGTTTCGATGAGCAGTTCTTC.